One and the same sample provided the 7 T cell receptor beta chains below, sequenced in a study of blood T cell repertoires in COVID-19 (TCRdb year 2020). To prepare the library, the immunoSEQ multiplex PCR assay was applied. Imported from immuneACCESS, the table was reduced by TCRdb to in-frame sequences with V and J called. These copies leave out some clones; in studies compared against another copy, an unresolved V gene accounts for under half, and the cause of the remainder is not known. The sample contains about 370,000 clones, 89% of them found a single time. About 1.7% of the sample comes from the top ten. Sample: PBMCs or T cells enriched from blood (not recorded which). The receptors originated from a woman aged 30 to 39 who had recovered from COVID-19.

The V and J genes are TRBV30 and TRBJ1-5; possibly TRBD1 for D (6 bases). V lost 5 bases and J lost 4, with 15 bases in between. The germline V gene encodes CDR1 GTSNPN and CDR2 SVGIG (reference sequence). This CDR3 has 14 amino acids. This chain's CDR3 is CAWSPDSLNQPQHF. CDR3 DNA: TGTGCCTGGTCACCGGACAGCTTAAATCAGCCCCAGCATTTT.

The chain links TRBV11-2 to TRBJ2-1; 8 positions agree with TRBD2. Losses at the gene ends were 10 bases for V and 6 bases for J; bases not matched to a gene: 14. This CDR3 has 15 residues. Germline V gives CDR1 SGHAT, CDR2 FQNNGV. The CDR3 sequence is CATPNGTSAFNEQFF. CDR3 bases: TGTGCCACCCCGAATGGGACTAGTGCGTTCAATGAGCAGTTCTTC. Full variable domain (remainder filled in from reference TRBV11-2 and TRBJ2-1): EAGVAQSPRYKIIEKRQSVAFWCNPISGHATLYWYQQILGQGPKLLIQFQNNGVVDDSQLPKDRFSAERLKGVDSTLKIQPAKLEDSAVYLCATPNGTSAFNEQFFGPGTRLTVL.

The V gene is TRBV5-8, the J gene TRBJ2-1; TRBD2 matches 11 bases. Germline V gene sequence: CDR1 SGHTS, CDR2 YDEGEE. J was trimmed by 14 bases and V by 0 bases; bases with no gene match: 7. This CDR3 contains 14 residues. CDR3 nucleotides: TGTGCCAGCAGCTTGGGACTAGCGGGAAGGAGAAAGTTCTTC. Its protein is CASSLGLAGRRKFF.

The CDR3 region has the DNA TGTGCCAGCAGCTCCCCCGACAGGGGGCATCTAGGCGAGCAGTACTTC. This sequence encodes CASSSPDRGHLGEQYF. The chain is built from TRBV7-2 and TRBJ2-7; 10 positions match TRBD1. The ends lost 4 bases at V and 6 bases at J; junction bases unmatched: 12. Germline V lookup: CDR1 SGHTA, CDR2 FQGNSA. There are 16 residues in the CDR3.

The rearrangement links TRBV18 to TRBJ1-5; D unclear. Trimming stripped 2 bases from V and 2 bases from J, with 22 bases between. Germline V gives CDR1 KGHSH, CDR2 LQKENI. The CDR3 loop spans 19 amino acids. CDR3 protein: CASSPISWSSSVGNQPQHF. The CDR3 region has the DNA TGTGCCAGCTCACCAATTTCGTGGAGCAGCTCGGTCGGCAATCAGCCCCAGCATTTT.

The CDR3 spells CASSESSGGGSTDTQYF. The CDR3 nucleotides read TGTGCCAGCAGTGAATCCAGCGGGGGGGGTTCCACAGATACGCAGTATTTT. V is TRBV6-1 and J is TRBJ2-3; 10 nucleotides line up with TRBD2. This CDR3 comprises 17 residues. Germline CDR1 and CDR2: MNHNS and SASEGT. Trimming took 2 bases from V and 2 from J; bases not matched to a gene: 7.

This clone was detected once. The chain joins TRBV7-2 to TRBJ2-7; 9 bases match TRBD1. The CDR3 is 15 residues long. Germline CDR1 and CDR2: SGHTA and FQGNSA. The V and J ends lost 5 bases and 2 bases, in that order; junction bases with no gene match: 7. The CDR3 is CASSLWTGDTYEQYF. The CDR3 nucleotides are TGTGCCAGCAGCCTATGGACAGGGGATACCTACGAGCAGTACTTC.